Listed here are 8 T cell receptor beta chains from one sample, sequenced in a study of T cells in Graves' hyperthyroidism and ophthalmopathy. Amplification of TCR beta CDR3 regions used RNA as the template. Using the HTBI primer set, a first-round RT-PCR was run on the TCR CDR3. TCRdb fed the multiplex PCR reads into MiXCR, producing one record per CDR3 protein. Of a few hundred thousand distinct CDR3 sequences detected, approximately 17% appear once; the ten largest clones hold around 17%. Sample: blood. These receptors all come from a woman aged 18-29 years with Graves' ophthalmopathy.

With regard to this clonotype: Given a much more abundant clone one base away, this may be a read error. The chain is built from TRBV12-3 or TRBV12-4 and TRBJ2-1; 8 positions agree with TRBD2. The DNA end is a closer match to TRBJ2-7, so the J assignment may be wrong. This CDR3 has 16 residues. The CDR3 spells CASRISGISSYNEQYF. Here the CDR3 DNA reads TGTGCCAGCAGGATTAGCGGGATCTCCTCCTACAATGAGCAGTACTTC.

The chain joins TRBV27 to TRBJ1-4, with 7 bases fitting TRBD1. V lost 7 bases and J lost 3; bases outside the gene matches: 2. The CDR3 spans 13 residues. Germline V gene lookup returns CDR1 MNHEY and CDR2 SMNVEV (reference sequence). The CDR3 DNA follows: TGTGCCAGCACCGGGACAGCTAATGAAAAACTGTTTTTT. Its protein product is CASTGTANEKLFF.

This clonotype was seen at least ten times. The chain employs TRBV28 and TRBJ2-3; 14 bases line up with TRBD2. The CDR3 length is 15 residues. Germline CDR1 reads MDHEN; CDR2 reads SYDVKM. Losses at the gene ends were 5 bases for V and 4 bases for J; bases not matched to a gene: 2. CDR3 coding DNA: TGTGCCAGCAGTCGACTAGCGGGAGGGGCAGATACGCAGTATTTT. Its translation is CASSRLAGGADTQYF.

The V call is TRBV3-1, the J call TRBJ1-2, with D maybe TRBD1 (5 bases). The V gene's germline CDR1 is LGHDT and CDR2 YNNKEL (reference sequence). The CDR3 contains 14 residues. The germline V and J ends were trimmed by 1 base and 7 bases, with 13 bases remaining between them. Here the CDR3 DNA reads TGTGCCAGCAGCCAAGGGAATTCAGGGTCTGGCTACACCTTC. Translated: CASSQGNSGSGYTF. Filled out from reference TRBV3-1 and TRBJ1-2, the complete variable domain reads DTAVSQTPKYLVTQMGNDKSIKCEQNLGHDTMYWYKQDSKKFLKIMFSYNNKELIINETVPNRFSPKSPDKAHLNLHINSLELGDSAVYFCASSQGNSGSGYTFGSGTRLTVV.

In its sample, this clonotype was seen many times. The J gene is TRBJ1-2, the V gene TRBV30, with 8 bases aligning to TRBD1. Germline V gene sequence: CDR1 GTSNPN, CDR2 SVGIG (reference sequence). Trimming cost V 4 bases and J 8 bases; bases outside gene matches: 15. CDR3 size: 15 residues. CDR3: CAWMNVGQGARGYTF. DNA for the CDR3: TGTGCCTGGATGAATGTCGGGCAGGGGGCCCGAGGCTACACCTTC.

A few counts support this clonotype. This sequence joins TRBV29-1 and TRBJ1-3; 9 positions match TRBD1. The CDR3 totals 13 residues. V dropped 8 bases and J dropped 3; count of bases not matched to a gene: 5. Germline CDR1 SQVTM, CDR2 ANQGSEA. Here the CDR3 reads CSTQTGGGNTIYF. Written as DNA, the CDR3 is TGCAGCACCCAGACAGGGGGTGGAAACACCATATATTTT.

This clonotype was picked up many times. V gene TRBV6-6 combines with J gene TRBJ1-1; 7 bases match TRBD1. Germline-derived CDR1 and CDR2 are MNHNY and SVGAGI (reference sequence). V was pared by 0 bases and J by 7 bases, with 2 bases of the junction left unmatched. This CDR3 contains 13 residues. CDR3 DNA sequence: TGTGCCAGCAGTTACTCCGGGACAGTTGAAGCTTTCTTT. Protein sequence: CASSYSGTVEAFF.

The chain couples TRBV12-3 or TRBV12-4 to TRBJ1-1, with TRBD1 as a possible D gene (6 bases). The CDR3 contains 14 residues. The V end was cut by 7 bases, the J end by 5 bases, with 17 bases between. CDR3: CASTYALQGTEAFF. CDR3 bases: TGTGCCAGCACCTATGCCTTGCAGGGGACTGAAGCTTTCTTT.